The rows below give T cell receptor beta chains drawn from one sample of a study of blood T cell repertoires in COVID-19. Sequencing was performed with immunoSEQ multiplex PCR; in TCRdb, only in-frame clones are kept and a portion is missing. This table holds 150,000 to 160,000 clones, approximately 80% found once. Specimen: peripheral blood. These TCRs come from a woman aged 55-75 years with COVID-19, enrolled during active disease. CDR3s include the opening cysteine and the closing phenylalanine or tryptophan. A D gene is named only where the DNA matches it firmly. Size values are once, few and many counts, or a class for expanded clones, and some rows have none.

TRBJ1-3 | TRBV19 | - | - | CASRDKLENTIYF | TGTGCCAGCCGGGACAAATTAGAAAACACCATATATTTT
TRBJ1-5 | TRBV7-9 | - | - | CASSLGQQPQHF | TGTGCCAGCAGCTTAGGTCAACAGCCCCAGCATTTT
TRBJ1-1 | TRBV5-1 | TRBD1 | - | CASSLGQGFTTEAFF | TGCGCCAGCAGCTTGGGACAGGGTTTTACCACTGAAGCTTTCTTT
TRBJ2-7 | TRBV4-1 | - | once | CASSQLCGHQSYEQYF | TGCGCCAGCAGCCAACTTTGCGGACACCAGTCTTACGAGCAGTACTTC
TRBJ1-4 | TRBV3-1/TRBV3-2 | - | - | CASSRTEWGGNEKLFF | TGTGCCAGCAGCCGAACGGAATGGGGGGGGAATGAAAAACTGTTTTTT
TRBJ1-2 | TRBV5-4 | TRBD1 | - | CASSPPDRDYGYTF | TGTGCCAGCAGCCCCCCCGACAGGGACTATGGCTACACCTTC
TRBJ1-4 | TRBV24-1 | - | - | CATSEGGAGNEKLFF | TGTGCCACCAGTGAGGGCGGGGCCGGTAATGAAAAACTGTTTTTT
TRBJ1-5 | TRBV6-5 | TRBD1 | - | CASRAGTGVIQPQHF | TGTGCCAGCAGAGCCGGGACAGGGGTTATTCAGCCCCAGCATTTT
TRBJ2-3 | TRBV11-3 | - | - | CASSSDSSTDTQYF | TGTGCCAGCAGCTCGGACTCTAGCACAGATACGCAGTATTTT
TRBJ2-1 | TRBV27 | TRBD2 | once | CASRLAGRGEQFF | TGTGCCAGCAGACTAGCGGGAAGGGGTGAGCAGTTCTTC
TRBJ2-7 | TRBV9 | TRBD2 | - | CASTSAPGLAAGEQYF | TGTGCCAGCACCAGTGCCCCGGGACTAGCCGCGGGCGAGCAGTACTTC
TRBJ2-1 | TRBV10-1 | - | - | CASSESRAANEQFF | TGCGCCAGCAGTGAGTCGAGGGCTGCCAATGAGCAGTTCTTC
TRBJ1-1 | TRBV6-5 | - | - | CASSYSAGTEAFF | TGTGCCAGCAGTTACTCGGCGGGCACTGAAGCTTTCTTT
TRBJ1-3 | TRBV5-8 | - | - | CASSVTGRSGNTIYF | TGTGCCAGCAGCGTGACAGGACGCTCTGGAAACACCATATATTTT
TRBJ2-1 | TRBV7-2 | - | - | CASSLDGGPSREQFF | TGTGCCAGCAGCTTAGACGGGGGGCCCTCGAGAGAGCAGTTCTTC
TRBJ1-1 | TRBV11-2 | - | - | CASSLERTGEAFF | TGTGCCAGCAGCTTAGAGAGAACAGGTGAAGCTTTCTTT
TRBJ1-3 | TRBV5-6 | - | - | CASSLRTPFSGNTIYF | TGTGCCAGCAGCTTGCGGACACCTTTCTCTGGAAACACCATATATTTT
TRBJ2-1 | TRBV12-5 | - | - | CASGLVVGGSSYNEQFF | TGTGCTAGTGGTTTGGTCGTGGGAGGCTCTTCCTACAATGAGCAGTTCTTC
TRBJ2-7 | TRBV5-6 | TRBD1 | - | CASSFVDRVPNEQYF | TGTGCCAGCAGCTTCGTAGACAGGGTCCCCAACGAGCAGTACTTC
TRBJ1-4 | TRBV28 | TRBD1 | - | CASSTAGTGDEKLFF | TGTGCCAGCAGTACCGCCGGGACAGGGGATGAAAAACTGTTTTTT
TRBJ2-7 | TRBV7-9 | - | once | CASSYLQGPYEQYF | TGTGCCAGCAGCTACTTACAGGGCCCCTACGAGCAGTACTTC
TRBJ1-4 | TRBV10-3 | - | once | CAIGGTGLNEKLFF | TGTGCCATAGGGGGAACAGGCCTTAATGAAAAACTGTTTTTT
TRBJ2-7 | TRBV18 | TRBD2 | - | CASSPIPSGSGYEQYF | TGTGCCAGCTCACCAATCCCTAGCGGGAGCGGTTACGAGCAGTACTTC
TRBJ1-3 | TRBV10-3 | - | - | CAISEFQGRSGNTIYF | TGTGCCATCAGTGAATTCCAGGGTCGCTCTGGAAACACCATATATTTT
TRBJ2-1 | TRBV29-1 | - | - | CSVPLPPGDSIF | TGCAGCGTTCCCCTCCCGCCGGGAGACAGTATCTTC
TRBJ1-3 | TRBV7-2 | TRBD1 | - | CASSRQGTGNTIYF | TGTGCCAGCAGCAGACAGGGAACTGGAAACACCATATATTTT
TRBJ2-5 | TRBV5-1 | - | few | CASSRDFQETQYF | TGCGCCAGCAGCAGGGACTTTCAAGAGACCCAGTACTTC
TRBJ1-5 | TRBV7-8 | TRBD1 | - | CASSWQGAGGNQPQHF | TGTGCCAGCAGCTGGCAGGGGGCGGGGGGCAATCAGCCCCAGCATTTT
TRBJ2-2 | TRBV7-6 | - | - | CASSLGGGAKLTGELFF | TGTGCCAGCAGCTTAGGAGGCGGGGCGAAACTCACCGGGGAGCTGTTTTTT
TRBJ2-1 | TRBV7-9 | TRBD2 | - | CASRAGTRAHEQFF | TGTGCCAGCAGGGCCGGGACTAGGGCCCATGAGCAGTTCTTC
TRBJ2-4 | TRBV15 | - | - | CATLFAGGNIQYF | TGTGCCACTTTATTCGCCGGGGGAAACATTCAGTACTTC
TRBJ1-2 | TRBV12-3/TRBV12-4 | TRBD1 | - | CASSRQGYYGYTF | TGTGCCAGCAGTAGACAGGGTTACTATGGCTACACCTTC
TRBJ1-5 | TRBV6-1 | - | - | CASSEVGTGYSNQPQHF | TGTGCCAGCAGTGAGGTCGGTACAGGGTATAGCAATCAGCCCCAGCATTTT
TRBJ2-2 | TRBV7-3 | TRBD2 | - | CASSGGGPTGELFF | TGTGCCAGCAGCGGGGGGGGACCCACCGGGGAGCTGTTTTTT
TRBJ2-5 | TRBV29-1 | TRBD1 | - | CSVGQQETQYF | TGCAGCGTGGGACAGCAAGAGACCCAGTACTTC
TRBJ1-2 | TRBV19 | - | - | CATSWSTDYGYTF | TGTGCCACCTCGTGGTCAACGGACTATGGCTACACCTTC
TRBJ1-3 | TRBV30 | - | - | CAWTGFGNTIYF | TGTGCCTGGACCGGGTTCGGAAACACCATATATTTT
TRBJ2-3 | TRBV15 | TRBD2 | once | CATSRDLAVSTDTQYF | TGTGCCACCAGCAGAGATCTAGCGGTGAGCACAGATACGCAGTATTTT
TRBJ2-4 | TRBV30 | - | - | CAWVGRGSKNIQYF | TGTGCCTGGGTGGGCCGGGGATCCAAAAACATTCAGTACTTC
TRBJ1-1 | TRBV7-9 | - | - | CASSFRAGKAFF | TGTGCCAGCAGTTTCCGGGCAGGGAAAGCTTTCTTT
TRBJ1-2 | TRBV19 | - | - | CASSPTREESGYTF | TGTGCCAGTAGTCCGACCAGGGAGGAATCTGGCTACACCTTC
TRBJ2-3 | TRBV24-1 | TRBD1 | - | CATSEGQGNTDTQYF | TGTGCCACCAGTGAGGGACAGGGGAACACAGATACGCAGTATTTT
TRBJ1-1 | TRBV12-3/TRBV12-4 | TRBD1 | - | CASSSGQREAFF | TGTGCCAGCAGCTCGGGACAGCGTGAAGCTTTCTTT
TRBJ1-1 | TRBV24-1 | - | once | CATSDSGHNTEAFF | TGTGCCACCAGTGACTCGGGACATAACACTGAAGCTTTCTTT
TRBJ2-2 | TRBV9 | - | many | CASSATLNTGELFF | TGTGCCAGCAGCGCGACACTGAACACCGGGGAGCTGTTTTTT
TRBJ2-1 | TRBV7-9 | TRBD2 | - | CASSWLAGTYNEQFF | TGTGCCAGCAGCTGGCTAGCGGGGACCTACAATGAGCAGTTCTTC
TRBJ2-1 | TRBV18 | - | - | CASSPYSNEQFF | TGTGCCAGCTCACCGTACAGCAATGAGCAGTTCTTC
TRBJ1-6 | TRBV2 | - | many | CASSGGQSRSPLHF | TGTGCCAGCAGTGGGGGGCAGTCTAGGTCACCCCTCCACTTT
TRBJ1-2 | TRBV24-1 | - | once | CATSDSGTLDGYTF | TGTGCCACCAGTGATTCCGGGACACTCGATGGCTACACCTTC
TRBJ2-1 | TRBV6-5 | - | - | CASSYSIGTSDNEQFF | TGTGCCAGCAGTTACTCGATAGGGACATCCGACAATGAGCAGTTCTTC
TRBJ2-1 | TRBV19 | TRBD2 | - | CASKTGLAAYNEQFF | TGTGCCAGTAAAACGGGGCTAGCGGCATACAATGAGCAGTTCTTC
TRBJ2-2 | TRBV9 | - | - | CASSVARTVTGSRNTGELFF | TGTGCCAGCAGCGTGGCCCGCACAGTGACAGGTTCGCGGAACACCGGGGAGCTGTTTTTT
TRBJ1-2 | TRBV2 | - | - | CASRGLTGNYGYTF | TGTGCCAGCAGGGGCCTCACAGGAAACTATGGCTACACCTTC
TRBJ2-7 | TRBV6-6 | TRBD1 | - | CASSYPTGQGTVQYF | TGTGCCAGCAGTTACCCCACGGGACAGGGGACGGTGCAGTACTTC
TRBJ1-1 | TRBV29-1 | - | once | CSVLWGGEAEAFF | TGCAGCGTTCTGTGGGGGGGCGAGGCTGAAGCTTTCTTT
TRBJ2-3 | TRBV9 | - | once | CASSVGLSTDTQYF | TGTGCCAGCAGCGTAGGACTGAGCACAGATACGCAGTATTTT
TRBJ2-5 | TRBV2 | TRBD1 | few | CASRDRGETQYF | TGTGCCAGCAGAGACAGGGGAGAGACCCAGTACTTC
TRBJ2-2 | TRBV7-7 | - | - | CASSLVGGDRNTGELFF | TGTGCCAGCAGCTTAGTAGGTGGAGATCGTAACACCGGGGAGCTGTTTTTT
TRBJ1-2 | TRBV5-1 | TRBD1 | few | CASSLEGQGYGYTF | TGCGCCAGCAGCTTGGAGGGACAGGGTTATGGCTACACCTTC